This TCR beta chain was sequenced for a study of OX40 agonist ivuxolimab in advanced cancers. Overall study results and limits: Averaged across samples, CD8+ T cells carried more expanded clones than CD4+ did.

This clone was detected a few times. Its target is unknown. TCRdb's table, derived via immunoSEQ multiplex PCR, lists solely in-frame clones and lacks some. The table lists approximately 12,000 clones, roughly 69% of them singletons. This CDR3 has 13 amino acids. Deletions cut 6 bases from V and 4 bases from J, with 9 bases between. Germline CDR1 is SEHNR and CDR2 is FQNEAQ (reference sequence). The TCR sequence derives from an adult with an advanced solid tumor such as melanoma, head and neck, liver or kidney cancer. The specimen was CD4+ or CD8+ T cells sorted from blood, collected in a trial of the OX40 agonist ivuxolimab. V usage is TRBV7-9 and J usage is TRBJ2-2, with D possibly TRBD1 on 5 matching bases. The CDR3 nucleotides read TGTGCCAGCAGTCCCAGGGCCACCGGGGAGCTGTTTTTT. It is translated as CASSPRATGELFF.